The rows below give T cell receptor beta chains drawn from one sample of a study of blood T cell repertoires in COVID-19. The data were produced by immunoSEQ multiplex PCR, yet TCRdb's version contains in-frame clones alone and is incomplete. The sample has 60,000 to 70,000 clones, about 90% seen once. Sequenced material: peripheral blood. All receptors come from a human donor in a cohort sampled during active COVID-19. Each CDR3 is given with its conserved first and last residue. A D gene is named only where the DNA matches it firmly. Expanded clones get a size class; other rows say once, few or many, or leave the size out.

size	V	D	J	DNA	CDR3
-	TRBV2	-	TRBJ2-5	TGTGCCAGCAGTGCTGGGCCACGAGAGACCCAGTACTTC	CASSAGPRETQYF
-	TRBV5-1	TRBD2	TRBJ2-7	TGCGCCAGCAGCTTGGCCCAGAGGGCTAGCGGGGCCTACGAGCAGTACTTC	CASSLAQRASGAYEQYF
-	TRBV18	-	TRBJ1-4	TGTGCCAGCTCGTCCGGCGACTACAATGAAAAACTGTTTTTT	CASSSGDYNEKLFF
-	TRBV9	TRBD2	TRBJ2-5	TGTGCCAGCAGCGTAGGTATAAGCGGGGGGGATACCCAGTACTTC	CASSVGISGGDTQYF
-	TRBV7-9	-	TRBJ1-2	TGTGCCAGCAGCTTGGGGAGGGACGCTAAATTGTATGGCTACACCTTC	CASSLGRDAKLYGYTF
-	TRBV7-8	-	TRBJ2-7	TGTGCCAGCAGCTTATGGGCAGGGGACTCCTACGAGCAGTACTTC	CASSLWAGDSYEQYF
once	TRBV7-3	TRBD2	TRBJ2-1	TGTGCCAGCAGCTTAGAACTAGCGGTAAACAATGAGCAGTTCTTC	CASSLELAVNNEQFF
-	TRBV28	TRBD1	TRBJ1-2	TGTGCCAGCAGTGAACAGGGGACTGGCTACACCTTC	CASSEQGTGYTF
-	TRBV7-6	TRBD2	TRBJ2-3	TGTGCCAGCAGCCCCCGAGGTAGCGGGAGGGCCACAGATACGCAGTATTTT	CASSPRGSGRATDTQYF
-	TRBV7-8	TRBD1	TRBJ1-3	TGTGCCAGCAGCTTAACCGGGACAGGGATTGGAAACACCATATATTTT	CASSLTGTGIGNTIYF
-	TRBV28	-	TRBJ1-1	TGTGCCAGCAGTTTGAATGAGGTGTTTGAAGCTTTCTTT	CASSLNEVFEAFF
-	TRBV7-2	TRBD2	TRBJ2-1	TGTGCCAGCAGCGTACAAGGGACTAGCTCAAACAATGAGCAGTTCTTC	CASSVQGTSSNNEQFF
once	TRBV19	TRBD1	TRBJ1-1	TGTGCCAGTAGTCCACTAAGCCCGGGACAGGGGGAAGCTTTCTTT	CASSPLSPGQGEAFF
once	TRBV6-1	TRBD1	TRBJ2-5	TGTGCCAGCAGTGAGGGACAGGGTGGAAGCCAAGAGACCCAGTACTTC	CASSEGQGGSQETQYF
-	TRBV25-1	-	TRBJ2-1	TGTGCCAGCAGTCCGCCGGGAGACGGCTACAATGAGCAGTTCTTC	CASSPPGDGYNEQFF
-	TRBV6-5	-	TRBJ1-4	TGTGCCAGCAGTTACTCGTTTACAGGGCCAGCTGAAAAACTGTTTTTT	CASSYSFTGPAEKLFF
-	TRBV4-3	TRBD2	TRBJ2-3	TGCGCCAGCAGCCCCCGCACCCCCGGGACTAGCGGGAGTTCAGATACGCAGTATTTT	CASSPRTPGTSGSSDTQYF
-	TRBV5-5	-	TRBJ1-1	TGTGCCAGCAGCTTGGCCTCGTGGAACACTGAAGCTTTCTTT	CASSLASWNTEAFF
-	TRBV29-1	-	TRBJ2-3	TGCAGCGTTGTTCTTACAGATACGCAGTATTTT	CSVVLTDTQYF
-	TRBV7-9	TRBD1	TRBJ2-4	TGTGCCAGCAGCTTCTCTCCAGGGGGCTCCAAAAACATTCAGTACTTC	CASSFSPGGSKNIQYF
-	TRBV29-1	-	TRBJ2-3	TGCAGCGTTGAAGCGGGGTTGGGCACAGATACGCAGTATTTT	CSVEAGLGTDTQYF
few	TRBV7-2	TRBD1	TRBJ2-5	TGTGCCAGCAGCCTCGAGGGACAGGACGTAGAGACCCAGTACTTC	CASSLEGQDVETQYF
-	TRBV19	TRBD1	TRBJ2-1	TGTGCCAGTAGTGCGGACAGGACCTACAATGAGCAGTTCTTC	CASSADRTYNEQFF
-	TRBV19	TRBD1	TRBJ2-7	TGTGCCAGTAGTAAGGACAGGGCGTCCTACGAGCAGTACTTC	CASSKDRASYEQYF
-	TRBV6-5	-	TRBJ1-2	TGTGCCAGCAGTTCCGGAGGGTGGTCTAACTATGGCTACACCTTC	CASSSGGWSNYGYTF
-	TRBV5-1	TRBD2	TRBJ2-1	TGCGCCAGCAGCTCTGGCGTCGGAGCGGGACGGAGGTTATACAATGAGCAGTTCTTC	CASSSGVGAGRRLYNEQFF
-	TRBV15	TRBD2	TRBJ2-2	TGTGCCACCAGCACGCGAACGAAAGGACTAGGGAACACCGGGGAGCTGTTTTTT	CATSTRTKGLGNTGELFF
-	TRBV5-1	-	TRBJ2-1	TGCGCCAGCAGAAGGAGAGCCATCAATGAGCAGTTCTTC	CASRRRAINEQFF
once	TRBV6-5	-	TRBJ2-3	TGTGCCAGCAGTTACGACGGGAGTAGCACAGATACGCAGTATTTT	CASSYDGSSTDTQYF
few	TRBV6-6	-	TRBJ1-5	TGTGCCAGCAGTTACGGAGGGGCGGATAGCAATCAGCCCCAGCATTTT	CASSYGGADSNQPQHF
once	TRBV11-2	TRBD1	TRBJ1-4	TGTGCCAGCAGCCAGGACAGGGCTAATGAAAAACTGTTTTTT	CASSQDRANEKLFF
-	TRBV6-5	-	TRBJ2-7	TGTGCCAGCAGAATTATTCCGAACAGCGAGCAGTACTTC	CASRIIPNSEQYF
once	TRBV5-8	TRBD1	TRBJ2-3	TGTGCCAGCAGCCACTTACAGGGGTTAGATACGCAGTATTTT	CASSHLQGLDTQYF
-	TRBV11-2	-	TRBJ2-7	TGTGCCAGCAGCTTCGGGGTTACGGCCTACGAGCAGTACTTC	CASSFGVTAYEQYF
-	TRBV6-1	-	TRBJ1-3	TGTGCCAGCAGTGTAGCCGCGGCTGGAAACACCATATATTTT	CASSVAAAGNTIYF
-	TRBV5-3	-	TRBJ2-1	TGTGCCAGAAGCTTGGCGGGACTTCGTTTTATATCGTCCTACAATGAGCAGTTCTTC	CARSLAGLRFISSYNEQFF
once	TRBV24-1	-	TRBJ1-1	TGTGCCACCAGTGATCCGGACAGTGAAGCTTTCTTT	CATSDPDSEAFF
-	TRBV19	TRBD2	TRBJ2-7	TGTGCCAGTAAAACCAGGCCTGGGACTACCTACGAGCAGTACTTC	CASKTRPGTTYEQYF
-	TRBV3-1/TRBV3-2	TRBD1	TRBJ2-5	TGTGCCAGCAGCCTTACAGGGGGGCCGTCTACAGAGACCCAGTACTTC	CASSLTGGPSTETQYF
-	TRBV21-1	-	TRBJ2-3	TGTGCCAGCAGCAAAAGGACTAGCGGGAGGAACACAGATACGCAGTATTTT	CASSKRTSGRNTDTQYF
-	TRBV28	TRBD1	TRBJ1-5	TGTGCCAGCACTCCGGGACAGGGGGCGTATAGCAATCAGCCCCAGCATTTT	CASTPGQGAYSNQPQHF
-	TRBV9	TRBD1	TRBJ2-2	TGTGCCAGCAGCGTAGCCCTAGGACAGGGGACGAACACCGGGGAGCTGTTTTTT	CASSVALGQGTNTGELFF
-	TRBV7-3	-	TRBJ2-3	TGTGCCAGCAGCTCCGACTATACGCAGTATTTT	CASSSDYTQYF
-	TRBV5-4	-	TRBJ1-1	TGTGCCAGCAGCTTGCGGGGTAGGGACACTGAAGCTTTCTTT	CASSLRGRDTEAFF
-	TRBV30	-	TRBJ1-1	TGTGCCTGGAGAGGGCAGGGGTCGGGCACTGAAGCTTTCTTT	CAWRGQGSGTEAFF
-	TRBV7-2	-	TRBJ2-7	TGTGCCAGCAGCTTAGTACTAGCAGACGAGCAGTACTTC	CASSLVLADEQYF
-	TRBV28	TRBD1	TRBJ2-5	TGTGCCAGCACCGGACAGGGCGTTGGGACACAGTACTTC	CASTGQGVGTQYF
few	TRBV24-1	TRBD1	TRBJ1-5	TGTGCCACCAGTGACGCCGGGACAGGGGAAAGCAATCAGCCCCAGCATTTT	CATSDAGTGESNQPQHF
-	TRBV19	-	TRBJ1-4	TGTGCCAGCGCGGTAAAGACTGCGCGTAATGAAAAACTGTTTTTT	CASAVKTARNEKLFF
-	TRBV19	-	TRBJ1-2	TGTGCCAGTAGTATGGTGACAGGAATACCCCGCGCTAACTATGGCTACACCTTC	CASSMVTGIPRANYGYTF
-	TRBV3-1/TRBV3-2	TRBD1	TRBJ1-2	TGTGCCAGCAGCCAAGTCGGGGACAGGGGGCGGAACTATGGCTACACCTTC	CASSQVGDRGRNYGYTF
-	TRBV18	TRBD1	TRBJ2-7	TGTGCCAGCTCAGCGCATCAGGGGGACACCTACGAGCAGTACTTC	CASSAHQGDTYEQYF
-	TRBV5-1	-	TRBJ2-2	TGCGCCAGCAGCTTGGGCGCCGGAGCCGGGGAGCTGTTTTTT	CASSLGAGAGELFF
-	TRBV9	-	TRBJ2-7	TGTGCCAGCAGCGTAGTGGAGAGCTCCTACGAGCAGTACTTC	CASSVVESSYEQYF
few	TRBV19	TRBD2	TRBJ2-4	TGTGCCAGTAGTATAGACGGGACTAGCGGGGGTGGAAACATTCAGTACTTC	CASSIDGTSGGGNIQYF